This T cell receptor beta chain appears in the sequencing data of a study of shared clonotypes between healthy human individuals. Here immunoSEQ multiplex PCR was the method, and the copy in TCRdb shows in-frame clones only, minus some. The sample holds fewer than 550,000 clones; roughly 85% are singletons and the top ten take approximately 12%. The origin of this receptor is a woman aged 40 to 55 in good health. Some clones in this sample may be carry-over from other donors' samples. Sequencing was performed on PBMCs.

The CDR3 DNA sequence: TGTGCCAGCAGTGCCGCAGCGGGAAGAACCGAGCAGTACTTC. The encoded protein is CASSAAAGRTEQYF. This chain uses TRBV2 with TRBJ2-7; 7 bases align to TRBD2. V gave up 4 bases and J gave up 6 bases; unmatched junction bases: 9. Germline V gives CDR1 SNHLY, CDR2 FYNNEI. This CDR3 region has 14 residues.